This is a list of T cell receptor beta chains from one sample in a study of OX40 agonist ivuxolimab in advanced cancers. Clones were read by immunoSEQ multiplex PCR, and TCRdb kept only the in-frame ones, dropping some. The sample includes some 30,000 clones, about 92% of them seen just once. Source: CD4+ or CD8+ T cells sorted from blood, taken in a trial of the OX40 agonist ivuxolimab. The source is an adult with an advanced solid tumor such as melanoma, head and neck, liver or kidney cancer. Each CDR3 is given with its conserved first and last residue. A D gene is named only where the DNA matches it firmly. Size tells how often a clone was seen (once, few, many) or the class of an expanded clone, and some rows leave it out.

CDR3 protein,CDR3 DNA,clone size,D gene,V gene,J gene
CASSFHGTSVPDTQYF,TGCGCCAGCAGCTTTCATGGGACTAGCGTCCCGGATACGCAGTATTTT,.,TRBD2,TRBV5-1,TRBJ2-3
CASKTGEGAEGYTF,TGTGCCAGCAAGACTGGGGAGGGGGCGGAGGGCTACACCTTC,.,TRBD1,TRBV6-5,TRBJ1-2
CASSLAVGGSNEQFF,TGTGCCAGCAGCTTAGCTGTCGGGGGTAGCAATGAGCAGTTCTTC,few,.,TRBV7-9,TRBJ2-1
CASSRYSYEQYF,TGTGCCAGTAGCCGGTACTCCTACGAGCAGTACTTC,.,.,TRBV19,TRBJ2-7
CASSLTWLVRPYEQYF,TGTGCCAGCAGCTTAACGTGGCTTGTCAGGCCCTACGAGCAGTACTTC,once,.,TRBV5-8,TRBJ2-7
CATNSRGLLNTGELFF,TGTGCCACCAACTCGCGGGGATTGTTGAACACCGGGGAGCTGTTTTTT,.,.,TRBV27,TRBJ2-2
CASSRLAVSYEQYF,TGTGCCAGCAGCCGTTTAGCGGTCTCCTACGAGCAGTACTTC,.,.,TRBV5-4,TRBJ2-7
CASSPLSGSPYEQYF,TGCGCCAGCAGCCCTCTGAGCGGGAGCCCCTACGAGCAGTACTTC,.,TRBD2,TRBV5-1,TRBJ2-7
CASSLPSGDNGYTF,TGTGCCAGCAGCTTACCGTCAGGGGATAATGGCTACACCTTC,.,.,TRBV7-8,TRBJ1-2
CASSQESTSTGNTEAFF,TGCGCCAGCAGCCAAGAGTCCACCAGCACGGGGAACACTGAAGCTTTCTTT,.,.,TRBV4-1,TRBJ1-1
CASSIGRENTEAFF,TGTGCCAGTAGTATTGGCAGGGAGAACACTGAAGCTTTCTTT,once,.,TRBV19,TRBJ1-1
CASSFSTSRYLETQYF,TGTGCCAGCAGCTTCTCTACTAGCCGTTATCTAGAGACCCAGTACTTC,.,.,TRBV7-2,TRBJ2-5
CASSLAGNRPQHF,TGTGCCAGCAGCTTAGCAGGGAATCGGCCCCAGCATTTT,.,.,TRBV7-2,TRBJ1-5
CASSHDQKQETQYF,TGTGCCAGCAGTCATGACCAGAAACAAGAGACCCAGTACTTC,many,.,TRBV9,TRBJ2-5
CASIRGSGTTYEQYF,TGTGCCAGCATTAGAGGGAGCGGTACCACCTACGAGCAGTACTTC,.,.,TRBV2,TRBJ2-7
CASSRAGGDMDTQYF,TGTGCCAGTAGTCGAGCGGGAGGGGACATGGATACGCAGTATTTT,.,TRBD2,TRBV19,TRBJ2-3
CASTPGWSTDTQYF,TGTGCCAGCACGCCGGGATGGAGCACAGATACGCAGTATTTT,.,.,TRBV9,TRBJ2-3
CASSGDRGLNYGYTF,TGTGCCAGCAGCGGGGACAGGGGGTTGAACTATGGCTACACCTTC,.,TRBD1,TRBV9,TRBJ1-2
CASSLGGSRTDYEQYF,TGCGCCAGCAGCTTGGGCGGCAGTAGGACAGACTACGAGCAGTACTTC,.,.,TRBV5-1,TRBJ2-7
CASSPESPSYEQYF,TGTGCCAGCAGCCCAGAATCCCCCTCCTACGAGCAGTACTTC,.,.,TRBV7-2,TRBJ2-7
CASSYGHGNEKLFF,TGTGCCAGCAGCTATGGACATGGGAATGAAAAACTGTTTTTT,.,.,TRBV7-9,TRBJ1-4
CATSSGTSNTGELFF,TGTGCCACCAGTTCAGGGACCTCGAACACCGGGGAGCTGTTTTTT,.,.,TRBV15,TRBJ2-2
CASSSPTEREGDTQYF,TGTGCCAGTAGTTCCCCCACTGAGCGGGAAGGAGATACGCAGTATTTT,.,TRBD2,TRBV19,TRBJ2-3
CASLRTSGVYNEQFF,TGTGCCAGCTTGCGGACTAGCGGGGTCTACAATGAGCAGTTCTTC,.,TRBD2,TRBV18,TRBJ2-1
CAWSEAGIIYEQYF,TGTGCCTGGAGTGAAGCAGGGATTATCTACGAGCAGTACTTC,.,.,TRBV30,TRBJ2-7
CASSNLAGMNTEAFF,TGTGCCAGCAGCAACTTGGCAGGTATGAACACTGAAGCTTTCTTT,few,.,TRBV2,TRBJ1-1
CASSIYGGSSYEQYF,TGTGCCAGTAGTATTTACGGCGGGAGCTCCTACGAGCAGTACTTC,.,TRBD2,TRBV19,TRBJ2-7
CASSIGTLQETQYF,TGTGCCAGCAGCATAGGGACACTTCAAGAGACCCAGTACTTC,once,.,TRBV28,TRBJ2-5
CASATFTGELFF,TGTGCCAGCGCAACGTTCACCGGGGAGCTGTTTTTT,.,.,TRBV9,TRBJ2-2
CATSEESPYEQYF,TGTGCCACCAGCGAGGAAAGTCCCTACGAGCAGTACTTC,.,.,TRBV15,TRBJ2-7
CATSRDIEGALNEQFF,TGTGCCACCAGCAGAGATATTGAGGGAGCCCTCAATGAGCAGTTCTTC,once,.,TRBV15,TRBJ2-1
CASSVGASGNTIYF,TGTGCCAGCAGCGTAGGGGCCTCTGGAAACACCATATATTTT,few,.,TRBV9,TRBJ1-3
CASSLAAGTYEQYF,TGTGCCAGCAGTTTAGCGGCAGGGACCTACGAGCAGTACTTC,.,.,TRBV27,TRBJ2-7
CASSIATPGQGISYEQYF,TGTGCCAGTAGTATAGCAACTCCGGGACAGGGGATTTCGTACGAGCAGTACTTC,.,TRBD1,TRBV19,TRBJ2-7
CASSEELAGYNEQFF,TGTGCCAGCAGTGAGGAACTAGCGGGTTACAATGAGCAGTTCTTC,.,TRBD2,TRBV2,TRBJ2-1
CASSISSGSTDTQYF,TGTGCCAGTAGTATTAGTAGCGGATCCACAGATACGCAGTATTTT,once,.,TRBV19,TRBJ2-3
CAVNRGTEAFF,TGTGCCGTCAATAGGGGAACTGAAGCTTTCTTT,.,.,TRBV5-4,TRBJ1-1
CAWIPAPGRGLTDTQYF,TGTGCCTGGATTCCCGCCCCCGGCAGGGGTTTGACAGATACGCAGTATTTT,.,.,TRBV30,TRBJ2-3
CASLAGPYNEQFF,TGTGCCAGCCTAGCGGGACCCTACAATGAGCAGTTCTTC,.,TRBD2,TRBV19,TRBJ2-1
CASSPLWRGEQFF,TGTGCCAGCAGTCCATTATGGCGGGGGGAGCAGTTCTTC,.,TRBD2,TRBV28,TRBJ2-1